This T cell receptor (beta chain) was sequenced in a study of CD8 T cells in Susac syndrome. Study details: When blood was collected, patients with Susac syndrome were therapy-naive, were taking corticosteroids, or were receiving intravenous immunoglobulin alone.

The study sequenced TCR beta in blood CD8+ and CD4+ T cells. For this clonotype: Its antigen is still unknown.

The germline V gene has CDR1 MNHEY and CDR2 SVGEGT. This CDR3 has 14 residues. With 2 bases removed from V and 0 bases from J, the gap between germline ends came to 8 bases. With random hexamers, reverse transcription was performed on roughly 0.5 to 1 ug of RNA. The amplification used immunoSEQ multiplex PCR on TCR beta CDR3; it spanned 54 Vbeta and 13 Jbeta. TCRdb called the immunoSEQ multiplex PCR reads again in MiXCR, with one record for every CDR3 protein. This table holds roughly 110,000 distinct CDR3 sequences, roughly 94% found once. Study outcomes and limitations: Peak Susac CD8+ clonal expansion occurred in TEMRA cells and active patients.

This clonotype was sampled from a human donor with Susac syndrome. This chain connects TRBV6-2 or TRBV6-3 to TRBJ2-7; a weak D match, TRBD1 (5 bases). The source material was CD8+ T cells from PBMCs. CDR3 sequence (DNA): TGTGCCAGCAGTTACAGGACAACCTCCTACGAGCAGTACTTC. The encoded protein is CASSYRTTSYEQYF.